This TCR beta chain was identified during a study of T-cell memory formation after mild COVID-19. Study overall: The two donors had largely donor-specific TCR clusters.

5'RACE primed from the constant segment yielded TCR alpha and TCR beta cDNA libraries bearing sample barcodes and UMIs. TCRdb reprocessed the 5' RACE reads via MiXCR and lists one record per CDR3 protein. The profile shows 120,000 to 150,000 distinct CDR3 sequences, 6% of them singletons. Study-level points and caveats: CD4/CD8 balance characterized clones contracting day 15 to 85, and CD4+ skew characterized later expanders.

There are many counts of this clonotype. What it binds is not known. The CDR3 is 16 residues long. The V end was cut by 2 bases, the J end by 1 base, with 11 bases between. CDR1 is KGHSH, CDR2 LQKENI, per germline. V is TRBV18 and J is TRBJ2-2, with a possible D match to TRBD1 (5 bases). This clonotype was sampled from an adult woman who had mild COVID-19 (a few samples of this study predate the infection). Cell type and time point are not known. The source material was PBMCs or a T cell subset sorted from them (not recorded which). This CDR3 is CASSPLQGQNTGELFF. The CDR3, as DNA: TGTGCCAGCTCACCATTGCAGGGTCAGAACACCGGGGAGCTGTTTTTT.